The clone carrying this T cell receptor (beta chain) showed up many times. Its antigen remains unidentified. The same CDR3 can be traced to other DNA sequences in this sample. There were no patients who had received any treatment before thyroid surgery. Trimming removed 3 bases from V and 4 bases from J, with 7 bases in between. The CDR3 runs to 13 residues. CDR1 SGHVS and CDR2 FQNEAQ come from the germline V gene. In the study's own analysis: The authors used CDR3 differences across clinicopathological groups to build a distant-metastasis classifier for papillary thyroid cancer. TCRdb re-clonotyped the PCR reads via MiXCR. The V and J calls were not made by the authors but by TCRdb's processing. The table includes tens of thousands of clones, 13% detected once. The sample originates from a study of metastatic and nonmetastatic thyroid tumors. In the study overall: The comparison covered peripheral blood and tumor or nodule tissue in malignant and benign thyroid patients.

General study findings and limits: In blood and tumor, TCR beta diversity was reportedly significantly higher in malignant thyroid tumors than in benign nodules.

The sample comprised blood. This TCR derives from a female donor with papillary thyroid cancer or a benign thyroid nodule (not recorded which). Some clones in this sample may be carry-over from other donors' samples. The rearrangement links TRBV7-8 to TRBJ1-3, with D possibly TRBD1 on 5 matching bases. The CDR3 region is CASSFQGGNTIYF. In DNA form, the CDR3 reads TGTGCCAGCAGCTTCCAGGGCGGAAACACCATATATTTT.